These 10 T cell receptor beta chains were sequenced from one sample in a study of blood T cell repertoires in COVID-19. The data were produced by immunoSEQ multiplex PCR, yet TCRdb's version contains in-frame clones alone and is incomplete. Of about 220,000 clones in the sample, approximately 90% were seen once. Sequencing was performed on PBMCs or T cells enriched from blood (not recorded which). The source of these receptors is a woman in her late teens or twenties in a cohort exposed to, infected with or recovered from COVID-19 (not recorded which).

The rearrangement uses TRBV29-1 and TRBJ1-2; 12 bases map to TRBD1. V lost 3 bases, J lost 5 bases, and 7 bases stayed unmatched. CDR3 length: 15 amino acids. The V gene's germline CDR1 is SQVTM and CDR2 ANQGSEA. Written as DNA, the CDR3 is TGCAGCGTTGACCGGGACAGGGGGCAAAGGTATGGCTACACCTTC. Encoded protein: CSVDRDRGQRYGYTF.

This sequence joins TRBV15 and TRBJ2-7; tentatively, D is TRBD2 (6 bases). CDR3 length equals 16 residues. The germline V and J ends were trimmed by 0 bases and 1 base, with 13 bases remaining between them. In germline, CDR1 is LNHNV, CDR2 YYDKDF (reference sequence). In DNA form, the CDR3 reads TGTGCCACCAGCAGAGATGTGGGACTCAAATCCTACGAGCAGTACTTC. Translation gives CATSRDVGLKSYEQYF.

The chain combines TRBV18 with TRBJ1-5, with TRBD1 identical over 7 bases. Germline V gives CDR1 KGHSH, CDR2 LQKENI. CDR3 length: 15 residues. Trimming cost V 2 bases and J 6 bases; bases outside gene matches: 7. The CDR3 is CASSPTGVGSQPQHF. CDR3 sequence (DNA): TGTGCCAGCTCACCAACAGGGGTCGGATCTCAGCCCCAGCATTTT. The whole variable domain, remainder taken from reference TRBV18 and TRBJ1-5, is NAGVMQNPRHLVRRRGQEARLRCSPMKGHSHVYWYRQLPEEGLKFMVYLQKENIIDESGMPKERFSAEFPKEGPSILRIQQVVRGDSAAYFCASSPTGVGSQPQHFGDGTRLSIL.

This clone was recorded only once. The chain is built from TRBV30 and TRBJ1-2; D gene ambiguous. The CDR3 is 13 residues long. Per the germline V gene, CDR1 is GTSNPN and CDR2 is SVGIG (reference sequence). V was cut by 0 bases and J by 6 bases, with 11 bases left in between. In DNA, the CDR3 is TGTGCCTGGAGTGTCAACGCCGACAATGGCTACACCTTC. Its protein is CAWSVNADNGYTF.

CDR3 sequence: CASSFRGGTEAFF. Written as DNA, the CDR3 is TGTGCCAGCAGCTTTCGGGGGGGCACTGAAGCTTTCTTT. V gene TRBV5-6 combines with J gene TRBJ1-1; possible D gene TRBD1, 5 bases. This CDR3 is 13 amino acids long. Trimming took 2 bases from V and 4 from J, leaving 9 bases between them. Germline CDR1 and CDR2: SGHDT and YYEEEE.

The chain employs TRBV19 and TRBJ2-3; tentative D call: TRBD1 (6 bases). The V and J ends lost 11 bases and 6 bases respectively, with 15 bases between them. The V gene's germline CDR1 is LNHDA and CDR2 SQIVND (reference sequence). The CDR3 is made up of 12 amino acids. In DNA form, the CDR3 reads TGTGCCTCAGGCAGGGGCAGGGATACGCAGTATTTT. Amino acid sequence: CASGRGRDTQYF.

The V call is TRBV5-1, the J call TRBJ1-6; 10 bases are a match to TRBD1. The CDR3 sequence is 16 residues long. V lost 0 bases to trimming and J lost 10 bases; unmatched junction nucleotides: 7. Germline CDR1 is SGHRS and CDR2 is YFSETQ. CDR3 DNA: TGCGCCAGCAGCTTGGGTGGGACAGGGGTTAACTCACCCCTCCACTTT. Its translation: CASSLGGTGVNSPLHF.

J is TRBJ1-2 and V is TRBV9, with TRBD1 as a possible D gene (6 bases). CDR1 is SGDLS, CDR2 YYNGEE, per germline. Trimming cost V 2 bases and J 6 bases, with 17 bases left between them. This CDR3 comprises 15 residues. The CDR3 nucleotides are TGTGCCAGCAGCGTCGATCCAGGGGCAGGAGATGGCTACACCTTC. Its translation is CASSVDPGAGDGYTF.

V gene TRBV25-1 combines with J gene TRBJ2-2; TRBD1 might be the D (5 bases). Germline-derived CDR1 and CDR2 are MGHDK and SYGVNS. The CDR3 spans 17 residues. V lost 5 bases, J lost 0 bases, and 16 bases lay in between. CDR3 sequence reads: CASSKTLGPANTGELFF. CDR3 DNA sequence: TGTGCCAGCAGTAAGACCCTGGGGCCCGCGAACACCGGGGAGCTGTTTTTT. Using reference TRBV25-1 and TRBJ2-2 for the parts outside the CDR3, the full variable domain is EADIYQTPRYLVIGTGKKITLECSQTMGHDKMYWYQQDPGMELHLIHYSYGVNSTEKGDLSSESTVSRIRTEHFPLTLESARPSHTSQYLCASSKTLGPANTGELFFGEGSRLTVL.

This sequence joins TRBV28 and TRBJ2-2; D gene uncertain. Germline V lookup: CDR1 MDHEN, CDR2 SYDVKM. V lost 2 bases, J lost 0 bases, and 4 bases lay in between. CDR3 length: 14 residues. The CDR3 protein is CASSLLSNTGELFF. CDR3 DNA sequence: TGTGCCAGCAGTTTACTTTCGAACACCGGGGAGCTGTTTTTT.